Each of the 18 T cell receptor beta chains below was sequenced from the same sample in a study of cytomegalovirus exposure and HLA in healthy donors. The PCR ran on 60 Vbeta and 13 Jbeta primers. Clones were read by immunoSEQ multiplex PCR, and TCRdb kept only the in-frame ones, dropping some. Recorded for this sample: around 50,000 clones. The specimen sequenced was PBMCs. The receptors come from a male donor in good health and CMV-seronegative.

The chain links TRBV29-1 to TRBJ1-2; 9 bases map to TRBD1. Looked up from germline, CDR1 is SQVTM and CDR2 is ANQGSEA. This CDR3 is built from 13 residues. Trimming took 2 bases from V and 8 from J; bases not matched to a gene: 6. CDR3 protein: CSVERDRARGYTF. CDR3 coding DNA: TGCAGCGTTGAAAGGGACAGGGCTCGGGGCTACACCTTC.

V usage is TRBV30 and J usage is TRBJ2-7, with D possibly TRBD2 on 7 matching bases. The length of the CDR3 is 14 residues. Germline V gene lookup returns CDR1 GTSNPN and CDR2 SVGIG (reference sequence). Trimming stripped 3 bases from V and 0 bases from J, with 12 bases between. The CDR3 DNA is TGTGCCTGGAGAGGGGGGGGGTTCTCCTACGAGCAGTACTTC. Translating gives CAWRGGGFSYEQYF.

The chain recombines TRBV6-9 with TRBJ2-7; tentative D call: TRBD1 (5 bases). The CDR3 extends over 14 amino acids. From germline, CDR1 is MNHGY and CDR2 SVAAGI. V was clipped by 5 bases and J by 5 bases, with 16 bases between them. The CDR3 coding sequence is TGTGCCAGCAGTCCAGCAGGCAGGGCGAACGAGCAGTACTTC. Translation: CASSPAGRANEQYF.

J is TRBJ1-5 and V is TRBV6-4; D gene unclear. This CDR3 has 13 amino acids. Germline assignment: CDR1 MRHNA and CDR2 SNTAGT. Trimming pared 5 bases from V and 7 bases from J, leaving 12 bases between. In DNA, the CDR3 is TGTGCCAGCAGTCTCGACTTGCGCCAGCCCCAGCATTTT. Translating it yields CASSLDLRQPQHF.

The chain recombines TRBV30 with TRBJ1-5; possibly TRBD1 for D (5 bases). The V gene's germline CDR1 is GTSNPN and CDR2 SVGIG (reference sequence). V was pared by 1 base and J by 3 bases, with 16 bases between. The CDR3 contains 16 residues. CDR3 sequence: CAWSGEGWEDNQPQHF. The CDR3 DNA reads TGTGCCTGGAGTGGGGAGGGGTGGGAGGACAATCAGCCCCAGCATTTT.

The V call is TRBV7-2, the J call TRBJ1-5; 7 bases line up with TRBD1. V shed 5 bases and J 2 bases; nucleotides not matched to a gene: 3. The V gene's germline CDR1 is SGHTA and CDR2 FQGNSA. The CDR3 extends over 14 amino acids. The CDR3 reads CASSPDRGNQPQHF. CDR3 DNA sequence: TGTGCCAGCAGCCCTGACAGGGGCAATCAGCCCCAGCATTTT.

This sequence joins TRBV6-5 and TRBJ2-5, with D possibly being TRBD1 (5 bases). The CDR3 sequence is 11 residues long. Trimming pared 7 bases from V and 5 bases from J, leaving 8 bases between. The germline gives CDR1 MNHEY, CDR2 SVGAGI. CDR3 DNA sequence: TGTGCCAGCACAGGGCTTGAGACCCAGTACTTC. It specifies CASTGLETQYF.

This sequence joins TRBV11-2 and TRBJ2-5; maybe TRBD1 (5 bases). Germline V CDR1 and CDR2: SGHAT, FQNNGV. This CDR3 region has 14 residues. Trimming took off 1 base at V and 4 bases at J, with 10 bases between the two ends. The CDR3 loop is CASSLVGVRETQYF. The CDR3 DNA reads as TGTGCCAGCAGCTTAGTAGGGGTCAGAGAGACCCAGTACTTC.

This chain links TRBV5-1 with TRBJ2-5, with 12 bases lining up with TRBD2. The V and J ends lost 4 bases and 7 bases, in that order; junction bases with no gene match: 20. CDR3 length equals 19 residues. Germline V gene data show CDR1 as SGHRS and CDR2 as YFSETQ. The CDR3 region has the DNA TGCGCCAGCAGCCTCTCCTGGGGGGCTACTAGCGGGGGGCCCGGGACCCAGTACTTC. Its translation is CASSLSWGATSGGPGTQYF.

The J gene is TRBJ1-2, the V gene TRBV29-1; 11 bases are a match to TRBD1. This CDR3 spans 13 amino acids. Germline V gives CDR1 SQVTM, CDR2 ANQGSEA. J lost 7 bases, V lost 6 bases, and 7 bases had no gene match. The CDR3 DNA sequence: TGCAGCGTAGCTGGACAGGGGGCGCGTGGCTACACCTTC. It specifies CSVAGQGARGYTF.

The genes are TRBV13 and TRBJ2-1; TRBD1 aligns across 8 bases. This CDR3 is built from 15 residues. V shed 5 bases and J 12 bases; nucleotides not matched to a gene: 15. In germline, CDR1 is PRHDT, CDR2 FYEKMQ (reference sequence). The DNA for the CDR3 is TGTGCCAGCAGCCTATCGGACAGGGTACGGTTTGGGCAGTTCTTC. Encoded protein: CASSLSDRVRFGQFF.

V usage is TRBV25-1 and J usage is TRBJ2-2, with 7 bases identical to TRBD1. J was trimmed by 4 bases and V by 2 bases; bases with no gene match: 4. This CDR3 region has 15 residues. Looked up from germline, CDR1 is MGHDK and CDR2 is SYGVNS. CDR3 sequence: CASSEPGGGTGELFF. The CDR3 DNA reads TGTGCCAGCAGTGAACCAGGGGGTGGCACCGGGGAGCTGTTTTTT.

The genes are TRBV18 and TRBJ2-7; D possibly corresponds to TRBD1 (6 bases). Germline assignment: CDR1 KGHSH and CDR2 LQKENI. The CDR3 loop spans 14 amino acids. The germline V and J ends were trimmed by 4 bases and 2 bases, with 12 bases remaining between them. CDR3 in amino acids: CASSLRQETYEQYF. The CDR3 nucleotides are TGTGCCAGCTCACTTCGACAGGAGACCTACGAGCAGTACTTC.

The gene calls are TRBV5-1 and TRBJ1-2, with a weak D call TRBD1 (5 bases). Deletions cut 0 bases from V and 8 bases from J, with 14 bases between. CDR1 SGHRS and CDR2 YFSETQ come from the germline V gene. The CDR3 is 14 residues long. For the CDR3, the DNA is TGCGCCAGCAGCTTGGGAGGGACTTTGGAGGGCTACACCTTC. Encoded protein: CASSLGGTLEGYTF.

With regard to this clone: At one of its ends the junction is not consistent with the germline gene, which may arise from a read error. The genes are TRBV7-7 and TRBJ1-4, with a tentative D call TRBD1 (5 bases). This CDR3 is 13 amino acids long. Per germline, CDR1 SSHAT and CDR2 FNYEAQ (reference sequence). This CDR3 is CASRPREGEKLFF. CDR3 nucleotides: TGTGCTAGCAGACCCAGGGAAGGGGAAAAACTGTTTTTT.

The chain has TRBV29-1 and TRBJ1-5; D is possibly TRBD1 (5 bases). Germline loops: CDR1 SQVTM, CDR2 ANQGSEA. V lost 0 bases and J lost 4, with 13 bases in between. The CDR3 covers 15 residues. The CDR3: CSVEDKGDPNQPQHF. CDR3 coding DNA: TGCAGCGTTGAAGATAAAGGGGATCCTAATCAGCCCCAGCATTTT.

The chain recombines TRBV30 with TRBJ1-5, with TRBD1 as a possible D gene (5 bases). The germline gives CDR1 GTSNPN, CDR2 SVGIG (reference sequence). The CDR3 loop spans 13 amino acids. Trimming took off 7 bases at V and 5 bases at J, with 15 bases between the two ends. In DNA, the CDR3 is TGTGCCTATCGACAGTCCGATGATCAGCCCCAGCATTTT. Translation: CAYRQSDDQPQHF.

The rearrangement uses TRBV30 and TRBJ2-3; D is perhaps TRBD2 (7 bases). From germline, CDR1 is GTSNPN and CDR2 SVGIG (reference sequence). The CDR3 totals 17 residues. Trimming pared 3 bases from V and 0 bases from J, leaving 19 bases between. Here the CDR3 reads CAWRVAGATSSTDTQYF. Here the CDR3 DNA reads TGTGCCTGGAGAGTGGCGGGGGCAACCTCTAGCACAGATACGCAGTATTTT.